This T cell receptor beta chain appears in the sequencing data of a study of cytomegalovirus exposure and HLA in healthy donors (dated by TCRdb to 2016 to 2017). With respect to the entire study: According to an earlier analysis of around 600 of the donors, about 170 million T cells yielded over 90 million unique TCR beta sequences and approximately 280 Gb of sequence data. A later analysis re-analyzed previously published TCR beta repertoires from 500 to 700 donors and added high-resolution HLA genotyping to study TCR occurrence patterns. The later analysis used no new phenotypic data to find candidate immune exposures, relying instead on TCR beta sequences and their occurrence across donors. Roughly 300 gigabases of sequencing data and some 85 million unique TCR sequences were included in an early release covering several hundred HLA-typed donors. To predict cytomegalovirus infection status, the study combined high-throughput TCR immunosequencing, statistical association of individual TCRs with disease status, and machine learning. In a later genetic analysis, genome-wide SNP genotypes for about 55% of the 666 donors were used, and that subset was treated as a discovery cohort. Using immunosequencing, the study profiled T cell repertoires from 550 to 750 subjects and related those repertoires to cytomegalovirus serostatus. Besides the first cohort of roughly 700 subjects, a separate validation cohort made up of over a hundred different subjects was used. The study aimed to test whether cataloging public T cell receptors could reveal signatures of past pathogen exposure. Both class I and class II loci were covered by HLA typing, at four-digit resolution. Donor age, sex, ethnicity and CMV serostatus were collected together with the repertoire data. An earlier analysis of 587 of the donors used high-throughput TCR beta sequencing to judge whether each TCR beta V gene segment behaved as functional or pseudogenic. Typing coverage varied by locus: roughly 629-630 donors for A, B, C, DRB1 and DQB1; under 550 for DQA1; some 610 for DPA1; around 490 for DPB1. All discovery cohort repertoires had been generated on a single sequencing platform. About five DR-DQ haplotypes were handled as single units for association and clustering, since linkage in the cohort was strong. Of the 398 genotyped donors, approximately 80% fell in the genetic ancestry cluster associated with self-reported Caucasian donors. Among around 400 genotyped donors of the cohort, an average of around 220,000 unique TCR beta nucleotide sequences was sequenced per donor, of which 15% to 20% were non-productive. Here is what the overall study found, with its caveats: Because HLA typing was missing for some donors at each locus, association tests included only the typed subset. While some public TCRs were present in many individuals, most TCR sequences turned up only very rarely across donors. Only TCR beta chains were sequenced in this cohort, and the absence of alpha or paired-chain data limited detectable features. An association between a missense DCLRE1C variant and V-gene and J-gene trimming of TCR beta chains was found in a later genetic analysis and replicated in an independent cohort. The presence/absence analyses assumed that sequencing depth was roughly uniform across donors, and that assumption may not be true. A later analysis associated 15,000 to 20,000 TCR beta sequences with specific HLA alleles at a false discovery rate of 0.05. Cytomegalovirus status was reported to be diagnosed by the classifier with high specificity and sensitivity in both the original and validation cohorts. The sequencing pipeline was judged likely to have produced a cluster of highly shared sequence variants as a technical artifact. A later genetic analysis reported fewer N-insertions in productive TCRs among donors in an Asian-associated ancestry cluster than the approximately 700-donor mean. Because counts were too low, about 18 rarely observed V segments, including chromosome 9 orphons, were excluded from the earlier analysis of 587 of the donors. According to the authors, the approach could potentially be generalized to other disease states and immunological phenotypes. A few of the identified cytomegalovirus-associated TCR beta chains were confirmed in vitro to be specific for cytomegalovirus antigens. In an earlier analysis of several hundred of the donors, most TCR beta V segments were observed in productive rearrangements about 90% or about 30% of the time, broadly matching IMGT annotations. When HLA alleles, especially DR and DQ, strongly co-occurred, TCR associations were difficult to assign to individual alleles. A later analysis found that HLA-associated TCR beta chains were more clonally expanded and had lower generation probabilities than equally common non-associated chains. Linkage disequilibrium might explain the correlated functional status among segregating V segments, but an unknown experimental factor could not be excluded. The study listed approximately 160 TCR beta chains as associated with cytomegalovirus. Immune exposure information for the cohort was limited to CMV serostatus. According to a later analysis, TCR association rates differed among HLA loci, with DRB1 alleles showing the most associated TCRs and HLA-C alleles showing the fewest. Because the 87-base-pair reads could not distinguish some IMGT-functional V segments, including TRBV6-2 and TRBV6-3, those segments were excluded. In a later analysis, most CMV-associated TCR beta chains were found to appear HLA-restricted, with HLA associations seemingly driven largely by CMV exposure. A further reported finding was that TCR beta sequences accurately predicted the HLA-A and HLA-B alleles for most subjects in the first cohort. A later analysis reported that several top co-occurrence clusters appeared linked to parvovirus B19, influenza, CMV and Epstein-Barr virus.

Library method: the immunoSEQ multiplex PCR assay. A mixture of 60 forward primers for TCR Vbeta segments and 13 reverse primers for TCR Jbeta segments was used in the multiplex PCR. Amplification of the CDR3 region of rearranged TCR beta genes was performed with a multiplex PCR assay on genomic DNA. Amplified TCR beta libraries were sequenced as 87-base-pair reads on the Illumina HiSeq System. Regarding the original processing steps: In a later analysis, tens of millions of unique TCR beta chains were counted across the roughly 610 repertoires, and about 10 million of these chains were shared by at least two donors. A nearest-neighbor algorithm error-corrected the raw reads and collapsed the reads into unique sequences, merging closely related sequences to remove PCR and sequencing errors. To assign V, D and J gene segments, CDR3 sequences were aligned to IMGT reference sequences. For a sequence to be retained, at least a six-nucleotide match to both a V gene segment and a J gene segment was required. A rearrangement was called productive if the CDR3 had no stop codons and remained in frame with V and J, and every other rearrangement was called non-productive. Following IMGT convention, CDR3 was defined as the stretch from the second conserved V-encoded cysteine up to the conserved J-encoded phenylalanine. Sequences without an unambiguous match to a single V gene segment were excluded from the earlier analysis of several hundred of the donors. In an earlier analysis of approximately 590 of the donors, V segments were called functional above 56.7% productive rearrangements and were called segregating when the between-donor standard deviation exceeded 5%. To diagnose cytomegalovirus status from the catalog of TCR beta chain sequences, a statistical classification framework was built. A later analysis assigned V and J genes by comparing TCR nucleotide sequences with IMGT/GENE-DB human TR gene sequences. In a later analysis, CDR3 sequences and most-parsimonious VDJ recombination scenarios were assigned using the TCRdist pipeline. In a later analysis, each TCR beta chain was defined by its CDR3 amino acid sequence together with its V-gene family, and reads without a unique V-gene family were excluded. In a later analysis, 450 to 600 highly shared, low-generation-probability nucleotide sequences were removed to address suspected cross-contamination and a sequencing artifact. In a later analysis, a clonal expansion index for each public chain was calculated from normalized within-repertoire ranks of inferred template counts. A later analysis computed generation probabilities with a VDJ recombination model fitted to out-of-frame rearrangements, and checked the results against IGoR. A later analysis scored TCR-TCR, TCR-HLA and TCR-CMV co-occurrence with hypergeometric tests, applying a repertoire-size bias correction to TCR pairs. A later analysis estimated false discovery rates by permuting HLA or CMV assignments 20 times. In a later analysis, co-occurring TCRs were grouped using DBSCAN, and TCRdist sequence similarity was added for clustering within HLA-allele-positive subsets. Repertoires with fewer than 30,000 or more than 120,000 public chains were left out of co-occurrence clustering, as were five repertoires with anomalous nucleotide sharing. TCRdb provides this immuneACCESS table in a form limited to in-frame rearrangements. Some clones are lacking; in checked studies, under half of them reflect an unresolved V gene, and why the rest are absent is not known. V and J calls and clone size are copied from that table; D and trimming were computed from the DNA. The sample table on file contains fewer than 85,000 clones. The ten largest clones take up around 13% of the sample.

Concerning this clone itself: Its recognized antigen is unknown.

The cohort was made up of hundreds of healthy bone marrow donors. At the time of sampling, all cohort members were nominally healthy, though unrecorded immune exposures were likely present. The donor was CMV seropositive and was included in the group of 250 to 300 seropositive cohort members. A peripheral blood sample was collected from each donor, and TCR beta sequencing was performed on peripheral blood mononuclear cells. Genomic DNA extraction from the blood cell samples was performed with the Qiagen DNeasy Blood Extraction Kit. In the germline V gene (reference sequence), CDR1 corresponds to LNHDA and CDR2 to SQIVND. V is pared back by 5 bases and J by 3 bases, with 12 bases lying between the germline termini. Counted from cysteine to phenylalanine, this CDR3 has 14 amino acids. Solely the CDR3 DNA is kept, with 42 bases framed from the first base.

The chain is assembled from TRBV19 and TRBJ2-3, with a weak D call of TRBD1 (5 bases match). This sequence originates from a man aged 50-59 years in good health and CMV-seropositive. The material sequenced was PBMCs. The bases are TGTGCCAGTAGTGAACAGGTCGGGACAGATACGCAGTATTTT. It codes for CASSEQVGTDTQYF.